These 6 T cell receptor beta chains were all obtained from the same sample, sequenced in a study of T cell responses to AZD1222 COVID-19 vaccine. Profiled with immunoSEQ multiplex PCR; TCRdb holds only in-frame clones, not every one. The data show around 180,000 clones, roughly 93% seen once. The specimen was peripheral blood, collected on day 0 of AZD1222 vaccination. Receptors originate from an adult in good health.

This clone appeared once. The chain is built from TRBV28 and TRBJ1-1; no definite D call. CDR3 length equals 11 residues. Germline loops: CDR1 MDHEN, CDR2 SYDVKM. CDR3 in amino acids: CGVNDGTEAFF. DNA for the CDR3: TGTGGTGTGAACGACGGCACTGAAGCTTTCTTT.

The CDR3 DNA follows: TGTGCCAGCAGCCGACTAGCGGGAGGGCCCGGGGAGCTGTTTTTT. As protein: CASSRLAGGPGELFF. The chain joins TRBV3-1 (or the pseudogene TRBV3-2) to TRBJ2-2; TRBD2 matches 14 bases. The CDR3 spans 15 residues. J lost 6 bases, V lost 4 bases, and 1 base had no gene match. CDR1 and CDR2 from the germline V gene are LGHDT and YNNKEL (reference sequence).

This clone has a single count. This chain uses TRBV30 with TRBJ2-5, with 13 bases fitting TRBD2. After removal of 3 bases from V and 5 bases from J, the junction contained 9 bases not matched to a gene. Germline V gives CDR1 GTSNPN, CDR2 SVGIG (reference sequence). The CDR3 extends over 16 amino acids. The CDR3 DNA reads TGTGCCTGGAGGCCAACTAGCGGGAGGGTAGGCGAGACCCAGTACTTC. This translates into CAWRPTSGRVGETQYF.

This clone was detected only once. This chain links TRBV6-5 with TRBJ1-2; the match to TRBD1 covers 7 bases. J lost 6 bases, V lost 7 bases, and 11 bases had no gene match. The CDR3 extends over 14 amino acids. Germline-derived CDR1 and CDR2 are MNHEY and SVGAGI. This CDR3 is CASIRFGTDDGYTF. Written as DNA, the CDR3 is TGTGCCAGCATCCGGTTTGGGACAGATGATGGCTACACCTTC.

CDR3 in DNA: TGTGCCAGCTCCCTACGGGACAGGGTGGGATATGGCTACACCTTC. This codes for CASSLRDRVGYGYTF. The chain joins TRBV6-5 to TRBJ1-2; 9 bases align to TRBD1. Per germline, CDR1 MNHEY and CDR2 SVGAGI. The V and J ends lost 8 bases and 5 bases, in that order; junction bases with no gene match: 12. The CDR3 consists of 15 residues.

The chain couples TRBV19 to TRBJ1-1, with 7 bases that match TRBD1. This CDR3 region has 12 residues. Germline assignment: CDR1 LNHDA and CDR2 SQIVND (reference sequence). Trimming cost V 8 bases and J 1 base; bases outside gene matches: 1. In DNA, the CDR3 is TGTGCCAGTCACAGGGGGAACACTGAAGCTTTCTTT. Encoded protein: CASHRGNTEAFF.